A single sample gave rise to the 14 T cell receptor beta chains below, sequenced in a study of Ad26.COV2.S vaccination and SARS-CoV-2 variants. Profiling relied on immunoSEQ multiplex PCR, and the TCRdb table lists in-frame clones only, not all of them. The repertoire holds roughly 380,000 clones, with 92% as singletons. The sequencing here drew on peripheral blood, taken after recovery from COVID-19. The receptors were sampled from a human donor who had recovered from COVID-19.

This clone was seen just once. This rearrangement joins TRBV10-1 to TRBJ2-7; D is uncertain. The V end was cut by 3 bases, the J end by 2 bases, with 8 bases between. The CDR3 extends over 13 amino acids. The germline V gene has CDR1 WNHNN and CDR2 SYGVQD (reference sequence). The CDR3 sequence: CASSEGTTYEQYF. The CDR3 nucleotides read TGCGCCAGCAGTGAAGGAACGACCTACGAGCAGTACTTC.

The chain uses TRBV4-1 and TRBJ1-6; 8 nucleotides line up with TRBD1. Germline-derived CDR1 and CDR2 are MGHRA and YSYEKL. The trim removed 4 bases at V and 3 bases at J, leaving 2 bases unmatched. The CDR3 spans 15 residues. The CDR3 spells CASSRDRGYNSPLHF. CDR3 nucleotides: TGCGCCAGCAGCCGAGACAGGGGCTATAATTCACCCCTCCACTTT.

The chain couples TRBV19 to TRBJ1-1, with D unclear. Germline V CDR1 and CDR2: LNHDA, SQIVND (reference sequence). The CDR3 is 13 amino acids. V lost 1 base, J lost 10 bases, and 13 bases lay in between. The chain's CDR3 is CASSIAEVMGAFF. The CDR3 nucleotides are TGTGCCAGTAGTATAGCAGAGGTGATGGGAGCTTTCTTT.

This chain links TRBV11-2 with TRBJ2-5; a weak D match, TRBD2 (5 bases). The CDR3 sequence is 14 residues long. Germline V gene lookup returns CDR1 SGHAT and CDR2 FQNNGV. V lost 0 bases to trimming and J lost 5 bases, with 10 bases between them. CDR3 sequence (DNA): TGTGCCAGCAGCTTAGATCGGAGAGGGGAGACCCAGTACTTC. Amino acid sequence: CASSLDRRGETQYF.

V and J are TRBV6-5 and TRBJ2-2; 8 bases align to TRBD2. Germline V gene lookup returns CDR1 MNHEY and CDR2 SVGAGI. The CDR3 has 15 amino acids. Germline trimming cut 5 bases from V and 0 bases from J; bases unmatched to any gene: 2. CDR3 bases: TGTGCCAGCAGTCCGGGACTAGCGAACACCGGGGAGCTGTTTTTT. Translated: CASSPGLANTGELFF.

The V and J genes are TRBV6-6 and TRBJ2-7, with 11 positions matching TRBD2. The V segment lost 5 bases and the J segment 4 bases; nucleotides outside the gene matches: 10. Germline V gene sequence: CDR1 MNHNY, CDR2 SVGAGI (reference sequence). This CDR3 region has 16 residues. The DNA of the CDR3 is TGTGCCAGCAGTACCGGGGTAGCGGGGGGGCGATACGAGCAGTACTTC. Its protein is CASSTGVAGGRYEQYF.

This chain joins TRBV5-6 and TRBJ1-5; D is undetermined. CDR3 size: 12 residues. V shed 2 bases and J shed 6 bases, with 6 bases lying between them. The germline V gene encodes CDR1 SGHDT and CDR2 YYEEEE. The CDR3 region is CASSFSGQPQHF. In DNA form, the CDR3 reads TGTGCCAGCAGCTTCTCGGGTCAGCCCCAGCATTTT.

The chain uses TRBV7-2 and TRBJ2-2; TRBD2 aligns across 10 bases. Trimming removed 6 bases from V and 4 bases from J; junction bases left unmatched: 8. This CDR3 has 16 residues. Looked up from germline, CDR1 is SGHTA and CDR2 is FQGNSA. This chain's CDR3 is CASRWERGGPTGELFF. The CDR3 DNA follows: TGTGCCAGCAGATGGGAGCGGGGGGGCCCCACCGGGGAGCTGTTTTTT.

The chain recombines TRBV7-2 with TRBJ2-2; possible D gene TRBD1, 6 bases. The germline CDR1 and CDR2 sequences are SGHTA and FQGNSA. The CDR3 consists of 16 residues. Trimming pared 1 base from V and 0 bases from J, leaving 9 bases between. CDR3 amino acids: CASSLDKGANTGELFF. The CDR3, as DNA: TGTGCCAGCAGCTTAGATAAGGGGGCGAACACCGGGGAGCTGTTTTTT.

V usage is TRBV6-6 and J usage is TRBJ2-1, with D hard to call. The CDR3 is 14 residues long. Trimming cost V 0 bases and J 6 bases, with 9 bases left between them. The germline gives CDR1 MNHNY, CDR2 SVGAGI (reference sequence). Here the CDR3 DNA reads TGTGCCAGCAGTTACTCGGGTGTGAGCAATGAGCAGTTCTTC. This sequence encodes CASSYSGVSNEQFF.

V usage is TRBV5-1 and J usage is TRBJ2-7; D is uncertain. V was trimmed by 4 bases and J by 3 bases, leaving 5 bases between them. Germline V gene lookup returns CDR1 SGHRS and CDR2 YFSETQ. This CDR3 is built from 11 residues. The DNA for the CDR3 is TGCGCCAGCAGCATAGACTACGAGCAGTACTTC. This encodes CASSIDYEQYF.

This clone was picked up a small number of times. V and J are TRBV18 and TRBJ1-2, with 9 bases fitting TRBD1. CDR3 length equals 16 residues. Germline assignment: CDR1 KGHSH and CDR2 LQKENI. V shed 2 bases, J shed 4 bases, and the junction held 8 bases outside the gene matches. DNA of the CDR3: TGTGCCAGCTCACCAGGTGCGGGACAGGGATCCTATGGCTACACCTTC. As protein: CASSPGAGQGSYGYTF.

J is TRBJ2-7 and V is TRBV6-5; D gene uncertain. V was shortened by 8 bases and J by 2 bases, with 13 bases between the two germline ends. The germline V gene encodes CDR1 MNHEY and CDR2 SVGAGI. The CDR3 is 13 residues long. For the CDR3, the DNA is TGTGCCAGCGGGCTTCAACAGACCTACGAGCAGTACTTC. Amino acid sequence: CASGLQQTYEQYF.

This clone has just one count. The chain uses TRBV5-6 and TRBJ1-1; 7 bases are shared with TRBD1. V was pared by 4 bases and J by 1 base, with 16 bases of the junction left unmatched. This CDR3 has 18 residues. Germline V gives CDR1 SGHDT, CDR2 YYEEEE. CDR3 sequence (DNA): TGTGCCAGCAGCCTCCCACAGGGGCCCCCAGGGTGGAACACTGAAGCTTTCTTT. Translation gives CASSLPQGPPGWNTEAFF.